Listed below are T cell receptor beta chains from one sample, sequenced in a study of CD8 T cells in Susac syndrome. TCRdb re-analysed the immunoSEQ multiplex PCR reads in MiXCR, keeping a single row per CDR3 protein. The sample yields 150,000 or so distinct CDR3 sequences, 90% to 95% seen once. Source material: CD4+ T cells from PBMCs. These receptors were collected from a human donor in good health. Each CDR3 is given with its conserved first and last residue. The D gene is left open where the match is weak. A row's size may be missing; if present it is once, few, many or a size class.

CDR3 length: 14; V gene: TRBV7-8; clone size: once; J gene: TRBJ1-5; D gene: NA; CDR3 DNA: TGTGCCAGCAGCTACCAGGGTAGCAATCAGCCCCAGCATTTT; CDR3 protein: CASSYQGSNQPQHF
CDR3 length: 15; V gene: TRBV5-1; clone size: NA; J gene: TRBJ1-4; D gene: NA; CDR3 DNA: TGCGCCAGCAGCAGCGGACAGTCAACTAATGAAAAACTGTTTTTT; CDR3 protein: CASSSGQSTNEKLFF
CDR3 length: 15; V gene: TRBV29-1; clone size: NA; J gene: TRBJ1-5; D gene: NA; CDR3 DNA: TGCAGCGTTGCAGATGGGGGCAGGGGCAATCAGCCCCAGCATTTT; CDR3 protein: CSVADGGRGNQPQHF
CDR3 length: 14; V gene: TRBV5-1; clone size: NA; J gene: TRBJ2-7; D gene: NA; CDR3 DNA: TGCGCCAGCAGCTTGGCCGGACAGCAATACGAGCAGTACTTC; CDR3 protein: CASSLAGQQYEQYF
CDR3 length: 17; V gene: TRBV5-1; clone size: NA; J gene: TRBJ2-3; D gene: TRBD2; CDR3 DNA: TGCGCCAGCAGCTTGGTGAGCGGGGGATTCGGGACAGATACGCAGTATTTT; CDR3 protein: CASSLVSGGFGTDTQYF
CDR3 length: 12; V gene: TRBV10-3; clone size: NA; J gene: TRBJ2-2; D gene: NA; CDR3 DNA: TGTGCCATCGGACTAATTACCGGGGAGCTGTTTTTT; CDR3 protein: CAIGLITGELFF
CDR3 length: 13; V gene: TRBV12-3/TRBV12-4; clone size: NA; J gene: TRBJ2-5; D gene: NA; CDR3 DNA: TGTGCCAGCAGTCCTCAGACACAAGAGACCCAGTACTTC; CDR3 protein: CASSPQTQETQYF
CDR3 length: 14; V gene: TRBV5-1; clone size: NA; J gene: TRBJ2-3; D gene: TRBD1; CDR3 DNA: TGCGCCAGCAGCTTCGGACAGGGGTCAGATACGCAGTATTTT; CDR3 protein: CASSFGQGSDTQYF
CDR3 length: 17; V gene: TRBV6-5; clone size: once; J gene: TRBJ1-3; D gene: NA; CDR3 DNA: TGTGCCAGCAGTTACTCGATCGGTCCTAGCTCTGGAAACACCATATATTTT; CDR3 protein: CASSYSIGPSSGNTIYF
CDR3 length: 14; V gene: TRBV9; clone size: NA; J gene: TRBJ2-3; D gene: TRBD1; CDR3 DNA: TGTGCCAGCAGCGTGGCACAGGGGGCAGATACGCAGTATTTT; CDR3 protein: CASSVAQGADTQYF
CDR3 length: 17; V gene: TRBV19; clone size: once; J gene: TRBJ1-6; D gene: NA; CDR3 DNA: TGTGCCAGTAGGACCGACAGGCGCAGCTCCTATAATTCACCCCTCCACTTT; CDR3 protein: CASRTDRRSSYNSPLHF
CDR3 length: 15; V gene: TRBV6-6; clone size: NA; J gene: TRBJ1-2; D gene: TRBD1; CDR3 DNA: TGTGCCAGCAGACCTGGTGCAGGGGGGGCGCGTGGCTACACCTTC; CDR3 protein: CASRPGAGGARGYTF
CDR3 length: 15; V gene: TRBV4-1; clone size: NA; J gene: TRBJ2-7; D gene: TRBD1; CDR3 DNA: TGCGCCAGCAGCCAACGGACAGGGGACGCCTACGAGCAGTACTTC; CDR3 protein: CASSQRTGDAYEQYF
CDR3 length: 19; V gene: TRBV4-2; clone size: NA; J gene: TRBJ2-7; D gene: TRBD2; CDR3 DNA: TGTGCCAGCAGCCGCTCCCTAGGGGGTAGCGGGGGCCCCATATCCGAGCAGTACTTC; CDR3 protein: CASSRSLGGSGGPISEQYF
CDR3 length: 14; V gene: TRBV7-8; clone size: NA; J gene: TRBJ2-5; D gene: TRBD2; CDR3 DNA: TGTGCCAGCAGCTTAGTAGCGGGGGTGAAGACCCAGTACTTC; CDR3 protein: CASSLVAGVKTQYF
CDR3 length: 14; V gene: TRBV3-1; clone size: NA; J gene: TRBJ2-3; D gene: NA; CDR3 DNA: TGTGCCAGCAGCGGACCATTGGGGAAAGGTACGCAGTATTTT; CDR3 protein: CASSGPLGKGTQYF
CDR3 length: 13; V gene: TRBV7-2; clone size: NA; J gene: TRBJ2-1; D gene: NA; CDR3 DNA: TGTGCCAGCAGCTTAGCTCGCAGGGACGAGCAGTTCTTC; CDR3 protein: CASSLARRDEQFF
CDR3 length: 14; V gene: TRBV5-4; clone size: NA; J gene: TRBJ2-1; D gene: NA; CDR3 DNA: TGTGCCAGCAGTATGGGCGGATCGTACAATGAGCAGTTCTTC; CDR3 protein: CASSMGGSYNEQFF
CDR3 length: 14; V gene: TRBV5-1; clone size: NA; J gene: TRBJ1-4; D gene: NA; CDR3 DNA: TGCGCCAGCAGCTCGGCAGGCCTAGATGAAAAACTGTTTTTT; CDR3 protein: CASSSAGLDEKLFF
CDR3 length: 11; V gene: TRBV2; clone size: NA; J gene: TRBJ1-1; D gene: NA; CDR3 DNA: TGTGCCAGCAGATCCGGGGCCGGGGCTTTCTTT; CDR3 protein: CASRSGAGAFF
CDR3 length: 17; V gene: TRBV3-1; clone size: NA; J gene: TRBJ1-4; D gene: NA; CDR3 DNA: TGTGCCAGCAGCCAAGGCGATCCTAGGACAACTAATGAAAAACTGTTTTTT; CDR3 protein: CASSQGDPRTTNEKLFF
CDR3 length: 13; V gene: TRBV13; clone size: once; J gene: TRBJ1-1; D gene: TRBD1; CDR3 DNA: TGTGCCAGCAGCTTCCAGGGGGGTAGTGAAGCTTTCTTT; CDR3 protein: CASSFQGGSEAFF
CDR3 length: 14; V gene: TRBV7-2; clone size: NA; J gene: TRBJ1-5; D gene: NA; CDR3 DNA: TGTGCCAGCAGCTTTACCGCCACGAATCAGCCCCAGCATTTT; CDR3 protein: CASSFTATNQPQHF
CDR3 length: 15; V gene: TRBV18; clone size: NA; J gene: TRBJ2-1; D gene: NA; CDR3 DNA: TGTGCCAGCTCGTTCATTGTAGGGCGAAACAATGAGCAGTTCTTC; CDR3 protein: CASSFIVGRNNEQFF
CDR3 length: 17; V gene: TRBV20-1; clone size: NA; J gene: TRBJ2-1; D gene: TRBD2; CDR3 DNA: TGCAGTGCTAAAGTGGGGACTAGCGGGGGGGCATACAATGAGCAGTTCTTC; CDR3 protein: CSAKVGTSGGAYNEQFF
CDR3 length: 13; V gene: TRBV30; clone size: NA; J gene: TRBJ2-5; D gene: NA; CDR3 DNA: TGTGCCTGGGGGGGAACGAGTAGAGAGACCCAGTACTTC; CDR3 protein: CAWGGTSRETQYF
CDR3 length: 12; V gene: TRBV3-1; clone size: NA; J gene: TRBJ1-5; D gene: NA; CDR3 DNA: TGTGCCAGCAGCCAAGCGGATCGGCCCCAGCATTTT; CDR3 protein: CASSQADRPQHF
CDR3 length: 13; V gene: TRBV6-1; clone size: NA; J gene: TRBJ2-7; D gene: NA; CDR3 DNA: TGTGCCAGCAGTAAGGCAGACACTTACGAGCAGTACTTC; CDR3 protein: CASSKADTYEQYF
CDR3 length: 18; V gene: TRBV12-3/TRBV12-4; clone size: NA; J gene: TRBJ1-2; D gene: NA; CDR3 DNA: TGTGCCAGCAGTTCGCGCGGGGGTTCGGTATTGGCTGGGCTCGGCTACACCTTC; CDR3 protein: CASSSRGGSVLAGLGYTF
CDR3 length: 15; V gene: TRBV6-1; clone size: NA; J gene: TRBJ2-1; D gene: TRBD2; CDR3 DNA: TGTGCCAGCAGTCTTCTGGCGGGGGGATACAATGAGCAGTTCTTC; CDR3 protein: CASSLLAGGYNEQFF
CDR3 length: 15; V gene: TRBV5-6; clone size: NA; J gene: TRBJ2-7; D gene: TRBD2; CDR3 DNA: TGTGCCAGCAGACGCCTGGCTAGCGGGGTACACGAGCAGTACTTC; CDR3 protein: CASRRLASGVHEQYF
CDR3 length: 15; V gene: TRBV5-4; clone size: NA; J gene: TRBJ2-6; D gene: NA; CDR3 DNA: TGTGCCAGCAGCGTGGGGAGCTCTGGGGCCAACGTCCTGACTTTC; CDR3 protein: CASSVGSSGANVLTF
CDR3 length: 15; V gene: TRBV2; clone size: NA; J gene: TRBJ2-2; D gene: TRBD1; CDR3 DNA: TGTGCCAGCAGCGGACAGGGCCCGAACACCGGGGAGCTGTTTTTT; CDR3 protein: CASSGQGPNTGELFF